The 27 T cell receptor beta chains listed next were all sequenced from one sample in a study of blood T cell repertoires in COVID-19. Repertoires were generated with immunoSEQ multiplex PCR, while TCRdb's copy carries only in-frame clones and drops some. Of 380,000 or so clones listed, 89% are singletons. The sequencing sample was made of peripheral blood. Receptor source: a man in his forties with acute or convalescent COVID-19.

In this sample, this clone turned up many times. Other DNA sequences from this sample encode an identical CDR3 as well. The chain uses TRBV5-1 and TRBJ1-6; 8 bases map to TRBD1. V was pared by 4 bases and J by 7 bases, with 7 bases of the junction left unmatched. The germline CDR1 and CDR2 sequences are SGHRS and YFSETQ. The CDR3 runs 15 residues. CDR3 amino acids: CASSLDRAANSPLHF. The CDR3 nucleotides are TGCGCCAGCAGCCTGGACAGGGCGGCGAATTCACCCCTCCACTTT. Variable domain in full (rest from reference TRBV5-1 and TRBJ1-6): KAGVTQTPRYLIKTRGQQVTLSCSPISGHRSVSWYQQTPGQGLQFLFEYFSETQRNKGNFPGRFSGRQFSNSRSEMNVSTLELGDSALYLCASSLDRAANSPLHFGNGTRLTVT.

The rearrangement joins TRBV28 to TRBJ1-5; tentatively, D is TRBD1 (6 bases). Trimming left V 1 base short and J 12 bases short, with 19 bases between. Germline CDR1 is MDHEN and CDR2 is SYDVKM. The CDR3 has 15 amino acids. The CDR3, as DNA: TGTGCCAGCAGTTTATACTCACCGACAGGCCTAATCCAGCATTTT. Translation gives CASSLYSPTGLIQHF.

The chain links TRBV6-5 to TRBJ1-6; D ambiguous. The CDR3 is made up of 16 amino acids. Germline-derived CDR1 and CDR2 are MNHEY and SVGAGI. V was shortened by 0 bases and J by 5 bases, with 11 bases between the two germline ends. The CDR3 is CASSYSEGFHNSPLHF. CDR3 bases: TGTGCCAGCAGTTACTCTGAGGGTTTCCATAATTCACCCCTCCACTTT.

The rearrangement joins TRBV27 to TRBJ2-3, with TRBD2 as a possible D gene (5 bases). The germline V and J ends were trimmed by 8 bases and 1 base, with 13 bases remaining between them. Germline V CDR1 and CDR2: MNHEY, SMNVEV (reference sequence). The CDR3 is 14 residues long. The CDR3 here is CASGRRGGTDTQYF. The DNA for the CDR3 is TGTGCCAGCGGACGCCGGGGAGGCACAGATACGCAGTATTTT.

V gene TRBV4-3 combines with J gene TRBJ2-3; 11 positions match TRBD1. Germline CDR1 and CDR2: LGHNA and YSLEER. This CDR3 has 16 amino acids. J gave up 4 bases and V 1 base, and 4 bases lay outside the gene matches. CDR3 nucleotides: TGCGCCAGCAGCCAAGGATGGGGACAGGGGGCAGATACGCAGTATTTT. Translated: CASSQGWGQGADTQYF.

This clone was recorded many times. The chain combines TRBV6-5 with TRBJ1-1; D gene ambiguous. Germline V gene sequence: CDR1 MNHEY, CDR2 SVGAGI. This CDR3 comprises 14 residues. V was clipped by 0 bases and J by 3 bases, with 8 bases between them. The CDR3, as DNA: TGTGCCAGCAGTTACTCCTTCGGGGACACTGAAGCTTTCTTT. As protein: CASSYSFGDTEAFF.

There are a few counts of this clone. The chain recombines TRBV3-1 (or the pseudogene TRBV3-2) with TRBJ2-7, with 8 positions matching TRBD1. J lost 2 bases, V lost 4 bases, and 4 bases had no gene match. Germline V lookup: CDR1 LGHDT, CDR2 YNNKEL (reference sequence). The CDR3 is made up of 14 amino acids. CDR3 DNA sequence: TGTGCCAGCAGCCTCGGGACAGGACCCTACGAGCAGTACTTC. It is translated as CASSLGTGPYEQYF.

The chain links TRBV2 to TRBJ2-1, with a possible D match to TRBD2 (7 bases). Looked up from germline, CDR1 is SNHLY and CDR2 is FYNNEI. Trimming left V 7 bases short and J 0 bases short, with 13 bases between. CDR3 length: 15 residues. The CDR3 nucleotides read TGTGCCAGCACCTCAAGGGGGGGCTCCTACAATGAGCAGTTCTTC. This encodes CASTSRGGSYNEQFF.

The CDR3 here is CASTPDRGETQYF. Here the CDR3 DNA reads TGTGCCAGCACACCGGACAGGGGAGAGACCCAGTACTTC. This chain uses TRBV2 with TRBJ2-5; 9 nucleotides align to TRBD1. The CDR3 totals 13 residues. The germline gives CDR1 SNHLY, CDR2 FYNNEI. Trimming removed 7 bases from V and 4 bases from J; junction bases left unmatched: 4.

The V gene is TRBV5-4, the J gene TRBJ2-1; TRBD2 matches 7 bases. The V and J ends lost 4 bases and 1 base, in that order; junction bases with no gene match: 5. This CDR3 region has 15 residues. CDR1 is SGHNT, CDR2 YYREEE, per germline (reference sequence). The CDR3 protein is CASSPSGLSYNEQFF. The CDR3 DNA reads TGTGCCAGCAGCCCCTCGGGACTATCCTACAATGAGCAGTTCTTC.

The chain links TRBV6-6 to TRBJ1-6; 9 nucleotides agree with TRBD1. This CDR3 comprises 14 residues. Per the germline V gene, CDR1 is MNHNY and CDR2 is SVGAGI (reference sequence). J lost 10 bases, V lost 6 bases, and 7 bases had no gene match. CDR3 sequence: CASSQGQGGSPLHF. The CDR3 DNA sequence: TGTGCCAGCAGCCAGGGACAGGGAGGATCACCCCTCCACTTT.

This clone appeared a single time. The CDR3 loop is CASRDTGNYEQYF. The CDR3 DNA reads as TGTGCCAGTAGAGATACAGGAAACTACGAGCAGTACTTC. The chain couples TRBV19 to TRBJ2-7, with D possibly TRBD1 on 5 matching bases. Germline CDR1 LNHDA, CDR2 SQIVND (reference sequence). V was clipped by 6 bases and J by 3 bases, with 12 bases between them. This CDR3 is built from 13 residues. The variable domain in full, with the rest retrieved from reference TRBV19 and TRBJ2-7, is DGGITQSPKYLFRKEGQNVTLSCEQNLNHDAMYWYRQDPGQGLRLIYYSQIVNDFQKGDIAEGYSVSREKKESFPLTVTSAQKNPTAFYLCASRDTGNYEQYFGPGTRLTVT.

The sample holds one count of this clone. The genes are TRBV3-1 (or the pseudogene TRBV3-2) and TRBJ1-1, with TRBD1 as a possible D gene (6 bases). The CDR3 loop spans 14 amino acids. V was clipped by 7 bases and J by 1 base, with 13 bases between them. CDR1 is LGHDT and CDR2 is YNNKEL in the germline V gene (reference sequence). Here the CDR3 DNA reads TGTGCCAGCAACAGGGCCCCAGAGAACACTGAAGCTTTCTTT. The encoded protein is CASNRAPENTEAFF.

The rearrangement uses TRBV28 and TRBJ2-3; maybe TRBD1 (6 bases). The CDR3 runs to 14 residues. Germline V gives CDR1 MDHEN, CDR2 SYDVKM. The V end lost 6 bases, the J end lost 3 bases, and 13 bases lay between the germline ends. CDR3 sequence (DNA): TGTGCCAGCAGCCGACGACAGGTGACAGATACGCAGTATTTT. Translated: CASSRRQVTDTQYF.

The J gene is TRBJ1-5, the V gene TRBV10-3, with TRBD1 identical over 7 bases. This CDR3 comprises 17 residues. From germline, CDR1 is ENHRY and CDR2 SYGVKD. V lost 1 base and J lost 0; bases outside the gene matches: 6. CDR3 sequence (DNA): TGTGCCATCAGTGAGTTCGACAGGGTGGATAGCAATCAGCCCCAGCATTTT. Translation gives CAISEFDRVDSNQPQHF.

In this sample, this clone turned up once. This chain links TRBV5-1 with TRBJ2-7; 9 bases line up with TRBD2. Per the germline V gene, CDR1 is SGHRS and CDR2 is YFSETQ. There are 16 residues in the CDR3. The V and J ends lost 4 bases and 3 bases, in that order; junction bases with no gene match: 11. Written as DNA, the CDR3 is TGCGCCAGCAGCCCACGAGAGCTAGCGGGGAGCTACGAGCAGTACTTC. Its protein product is CASSPRELAGSYEQYF.

This rearrangement joins TRBV6-7 to TRBJ2-7, with TRBD2 matching over 14 bases. TRBV6-7 is treated as an ORF (open reading frame) with a function not yet certain. The CDR3 loop spans 19 amino acids. V lost 0 bases, J lost 0 bases, and 7 bases stayed unmatched. In nucleotides, the CDR3 is TGTGCCAGCAGTTACTCCGGACTAGCGGGGGGCCGTATCTCCTACGAGCAGTACTTC. Encoded protein: CASSYSGLAGGRISYEQYF.

The V call is TRBV30, the J call TRBJ1-1; 10 nucleotides align to TRBD1. The ends lost 3 bases at V and 5 bases at J; junction bases unmatched: 3. Germline values: CDR1 GTSNPN, CDR2 SVGIG (reference sequence). This CDR3 comprises 13 residues. The CDR3 sequence is CAWSKGQGTEAFF. The DNA of the CDR3 is TGTGCCTGGAGCAAGGGACAGGGGACTGAAGCTTTCTTT.

The gene calls are TRBV27 and TRBJ1-2, with TRBD1 identical over 10 bases. This CDR3 has 15 amino acids. Losses at the gene ends were 6 bases for V and 1 base for J; bases not matched to a gene: 5. The germline gives CDR1 MNHEY, CDR2 SMNVEV (reference sequence). The CDR3, as DNA: TGTGCCAGCAGGCCGACAGGGGGCCATAACTATGGCTACACCTTC. This codes for CASRPTGGHNYGYTF.

The chain links TRBV19 to TRBJ1-5; tentative D call: TRBD1 (5 bases). The germline V and J ends were trimmed by 11 bases and 5 bases, with 16 bases remaining between them. The CDR3 is 13 amino acids. Germline CDR1 LNHDA, CDR2 SQIVND (reference sequence). CDR3 in DNA: TGTGCCTCGGAAAGGGGAGGCGATCAGCCCCAGCATTTT. Amino acids: CASERGGDQPQHF.

The chain couples TRBV11-3 to TRBJ2-3, with D possibly matching TRBD2 (6 bases). The CDR3 is 14 residues long. Germline assignment: CDR1 SGHNT and CDR2 YENEEA. V was cut by 3 bases and J by 6 bases, with 13 bases left in between. CDR3 loop: CASSFRGEADTQYF. The CDR3 DNA sequence: TGTGCCAGCAGCTTTCGCGGGGAGGCGGATACGCAGTATTTT.

The CDR3 DNA reads as TGTGCCAGTAGTCCCGGTCCCGCTGAAGCTTTCTTT. This translates into CASSPGPAEAFF. The chain is built from TRBV19 and TRBJ1-1; D remains unclear. Looked up from germline, CDR1 is LNHDA and CDR2 is SQIVND (reference sequence). V lost 5 bases and J 6 bases, leaving 10 bases between the germline ends. The CDR3 is 12 amino acids.

The rearrangement uses TRBV12-3 or TRBV12-4 and TRBJ1-1, with D possibly TRBD1 on 5 matching bases. The CDR3 extends over 11 amino acids. With 5 bases removed from V and 10 bases from J, the gap between germline ends came to 11 bases. The CDR3 region is CASSPGGTAFF. In nucleotides, the CDR3 is TGTGCCAGCAGTCCCGGGGGGACAGCTTTCTTT.

In this sample, this clone turned up a few times. Here the CDR3 reads CANLNTSSEQYF. The CDR3 DNA reads as TGTGCCAACCTTAACACTAGTTCGGAGCAGTACTTC. The genes are TRBV28 and TRBJ2-7; D may be TRBD2 (5 bases). The CDR3 spans 12 residues. Trimming took 10 bases from V and 7 from J, leaving 17 bases between them. CDR1 is MDHEN and CDR2 is SYDVKM in the germline V gene.

V is TRBV9 and J is TRBJ2-5; 10 bases map to TRBD2. CDR1 and CDR2 (germline): SGDLS, YYNGEE. This CDR3 has 17 amino acids. Unmatched junction bases numbered 9, after V lost 0 bases and J lost 4 bases. The CDR3 nucleotides are TGTGCCAGCAGCGTAGAAGGGAGCGGGGGGGCCCGAGAGACCCAGTACTTC. Its protein is CASSVEGSGGARETQYF. The whole variable domain, filled in from reference TRBV9 and TRBJ2-5, reads DSGVTQTPKHLITATGQRVTLRCSPRSGDLSVYWYQQSLDQGLQFLIQYYNGEERAKGNILERFSAQQFPDLHSELNLSSLELGDSALYFCASSVEGSGGARETQYFGPGTRLLVL.

This chain links TRBV6-5 with TRBJ2-7; TRBD1 matches 7 bases. There are 15 residues in the CDR3. Germline lookup yields CDR1 MNHEY and CDR2 SVGAGI. V was pared by 6 bases and J by 2 bases, with 10 bases of the junction left unmatched. The CDR3 sequence: CASSYNRQGAYEQYF. The CDR3 coding sequence is TGTGCCAGCAGCTACAATAGACAGGGCGCCTACGAGCAGTACTTC.

This clone was detected many times. At one of its ends the junction is not consistent with the germline gene, which may arise from a read error. This rearrangement joins TRBV7-7 to TRBJ2-5; perhaps TRBD2 as D (5 bases). Germline loops: CDR1 SSHAT, CDR2 FNYEAQ (reference sequence). The CDR3 is 15 amino acids. The CDR3 nucleotides are TGTGCTAGCAGCCCTCGGGAAGGGCTACAAGAGACCCAGTACTTC. Residues: CASSPREGLQETQYF.